A single sample gave rise to the 23 T cell receptor beta chains below, sequenced in a study of T cells in Graves' hyperthyroidism and ophthalmopathy. From RNA transcripts, TCR beta CDR3 regions were amplified. The HTBI primer set was used in a first-round RT-PCR of the TCR CDR3. MiXCR, applied by TCRdb to the multiplex PCR reads, yields one record per CDR3 protein. The sample records hundreds of thousands of distinct CDR3 sequences, roughly 20% being singletons. Input material: blood. These receptors were collected from a man aged 25 to 40 with Graves' ophthalmopathy.

This clonotype was recorded many times. V and J are TRBV2 and TRBJ2-3, with TRBD2 matching over 14 bases. Germline assignment: CDR1 SNHLY and CDR2 FYNNEI. This CDR3 is built from 16 residues. Germline trimming cut 6 bases from V and 11 bases from J; bases unmatched to any gene: 13. CDR3 DNA: TGTGCCAGCAGACCATCCGGGACTAGCGGGAGTGTGAAGCAGTATTTT. It encodes CASRPSGTSGSVKQYF.

This clonotype was seen at least ten times. V gene TRBV28 combines with J gene TRBJ1-1; maybe TRBD1 (5 bases). The ends were cut back, 7 bases at V and 7 bases at J, with 16 bases in the middle. Germline lookup yields CDR1 MDHEN and CDR2 SYDVKM. CDR3 length: 13 amino acids. CDR3 nucleotides: TGTGCCAGCATCAAGCCTCAGGGTATTGAAGCTTTCTTT. This encodes CASIKPQGIEAFF.

Points on this clonotype: One end of the junction fails to match germline, which may point to a read error. The genes are TRBV20-1 and TRBJ1-2; the match to TRBD1 covers 8 bases. The CDR3 has 15 amino acids. Per the germline V gene, CDR1 is DFQATT and CDR2 is SNEGSKA (reference sequence). DNA for the CDR3: TGCAGTGCTGGAGACCGACAGGGGATCTTCTATGGCTACACCTTC. Protein sequence: CSAGDRQGIFYGYTF.

In its sample, this clonotype was seen many times. The rearrangement uses TRBV3-1 and TRBJ2-5; D gene uncertain. The V gene lost 3 bases and the J gene lost 5 bases, with 7 bases spanning the gap. The CDR3 has 12 amino acids. Germline V gene lookup returns CDR1 LGHDT and CDR2 YNNKEL (reference sequence). The CDR3 is CASSHFGETQYF. The CDR3 bases are TGTGCCAGCAGCCATTTTGGGGAGACCCAGTACTTC.

V and J are TRBV9 and TRBJ1-1; D is uncertain. Germline V lookup: CDR1 SGDLS, CDR2 YYNGEE. The CDR3 runs 13 residues. V was cut by 4 bases and J by 4 bases, with 11 bases left in between. The DNA for the CDR3 is TGTGCCAGCAGCCCCAGTGGGGTCACTGAAGCTTTCTTT. Its protein is CASSPSGVTEAFF.

The V call is TRBV10-3, the J call TRBJ1-1; TRBD1 matches at 7 bases. This CDR3 has 13 residues. The germline V gene has CDR1 ENHRY and CDR2 SYGVKD. V was clipped by 11 bases and J by 1 base; unmatched bases: 7. CDR3 DNA: TGTGCCTCAAAAGGGACAGAGAACACTGAAGCTTTCTTT. The encoded protein is CASKGTENTEAFF.

The CDR3 DNA is TGTGCCAGCAGACTCCGTCCGGGACAGGTTCTCTCTGGGGCCAACGTCCTGACTTTC. Protein sequence: CASRLRPGQVLSGANVLTF. J is TRBJ2-6 and V is TRBV6-1; TRBD1 matches 8 bases. The germline V gene encodes CDR1 MNHNS and CDR2 SASEGT. The J segment lost 0 bases and the V segment lost 6 bases, leaving 13 bases of the junction unmatched. This CDR3 region has 19 residues.

The rearrangement uses TRBV28 and TRBJ1-4, with D possibly being TRBD1 (6 bases). The CDR3 consists of 15 residues. Germline CDR1 reads MDHEN; CDR2 reads SYDVKM. V was pared by 7 bases and J by 2 bases, with 14 bases between. CDR3 DNA sequence: TGTGCCAGCAAGGCCCCAGGGGATACTAATGAAAAACTGTTTTTT. It is translated as CASKAPGDTNEKLFF.

This clonotype turned up a few times. The chain combines TRBV4-1 with TRBJ1-1; possibly TRBD1 for D (5 bases). In germline, CDR1 is MGHRA, CDR2 YSYEKL. V was cut by 0 bases and J by 4 bases, with 12 bases left in between. The CDR3 contains 15 residues. The CDR3 bases are TGCGCCAGCAGCCAAGATGTCGGGGCTGGCACTGAAGCTTTCTTT. Translating it yields CASSQDVGAGTEAFF.

The chain combines TRBV5-1 with TRBJ2-1; unclear D gene. V gave up 5 bases and J gave up 0 bases, with 9 bases separating them. The CDR3 length is 14 residues. Looked up from germline, CDR1 is SGHRS and CDR2 is YFSETQ. DNA of the CDR3: TGCGCCAGCAGTCCGGAGAGCTCCTACAATGAGCAGTTCTTC. Translated: CASSPESSYNEQFF.

The chain has TRBV28 and TRBJ1-5; D gene uncertain. Germline CDR1 reads MDHEN; CDR2 reads SYDVKM. Trimming shortened V by 6 bases and J by 3 bases, and 21 bases separated the two germline ends. The CDR3 extends over 17 amino acids. For the CDR3, the DNA is TGTGCCAGCAGGTCGTCCCCCCCGGTGGTTTACAATCAGCCCCAGCATTTT. Protein: CASRSSPPVVYNQPQHF.

The table lists this clonotype with many counts. The chain employs TRBV5-1 and TRBJ2-3; 7 bases are a match to TRBD1. V dropped 6 bases and J dropped 2; count of bases not matched to a gene: 6. The germline gives CDR1 SGHRS, CDR2 YFSETQ. The CDR3 is made up of 14 amino acids. This CDR3 reads CASTTGYPTDTQYF. CDR3 in DNA: TGCGCCAGCACGACAGGGTACCCCACAGATACGCAGTATTTT. Full variable domain (missing parts from reference TRBV5-1 and TRBJ2-3): KAGVTQTPRYLIKTRGQQVTLSCSPISGHRSVSWYQQTPGQGLQFLFEYFSETQRNKGNFPGRFSGRQFSNSRSEMNVSTLELGDSALYLCASTTGYPTDTQYFGPGTRLTVL.

This clonotype was counted a few times. The rearrangement joins TRBV5-6 to TRBJ2-5; possible D gene TRBD2, 7 bases. CDR1 SGHDT and CDR2 YYEEEE come from the germline V gene. CDR3 length: 17 residues. Trimming removed 4 bases from V and 3 bases from J, with 22 bases in between. CDR3 residues: CASSGMSRGQTEETQYF. Written as DNA, the CDR3 is TGTGCCAGCAGCGGAATGTCGCGGGGGCAGACAGAAGAGACCCAGTACTTC. Full variable domain (missing parts from reference TRBV5-6 and TRBJ2-5): DAGVTQSPTHLIKTRGQQVTLRCSPKSGHDTVSWYQQALGQGPQFIFQYYEEEERQRGNFPDRFSGHQFPNYSSELNVNALLLGDSALYLCASSGMSRGQTEETQYFGPGTRLLVL.

The J gene is TRBJ2-1, the V gene TRBV7-2; 15 bases fit TRBD2. The CDR3 is 18 residues long. J gave up 4 bases and V 2 bases, and 6 bases lay outside the gene matches. Germline V gene data show CDR1 as SGHTA and CDR2 as FQGNSA. Written as DNA, the CDR3 is TGTGCCAGCAGCTTAAAGGGACTAGCGGGAGGACTTTACAATGAGCAGTTCTTC. Its protein is CASSLKGLAGGLYNEQFF. The full variable domain, rest sourced from reference TRBV7-2 and TRBJ2-1, is GAGVSQSPSNKVTEKGKDVELRCDPISGHTALYWYRQSLGQGLEFLIYFQGNSAPDKSGLPSDRFSAERTGGSVSTLTIQRTQQEDSAVYLCASSLKGLAGGLYNEQFFGPGTRLTVL.

V is TRBV29-1 and J is TRBJ2-7; TRBD1 might be the D (6 bases). The CDR3 sequence is 11 residues long. V lost 3 bases and J 4 bases, leaving 7 bases between the germline ends. In germline, CDR1 is SQVTM, CDR2 ANQGSEA. The CDR3: CSVDQGYEQYF. CDR3 in DNA: TGCAGCGTTGACCAGGGGTACGAGCAGTACTTC.

On this clonotype: This could be a read error, since a much larger clone is one nucleotide away. This sequence joins TRBV12-3 or TRBV12-4 and TRBJ1-5, with D possibly matching TRBD1 (5 bases). The V gene lost 2 bases and the J gene lost 5 bases, with 7 bases spanning the gap. The CDR3 sequence is 13 residues long. The CDR3 DNA reads as TGTGCCAGCAGTTTATCAGGGCATCAGCCCCAGCATTTT. Translating gives CASSLSGHQPQHF.

V gene TRBV6-2 or TRBV6-3 combines with J gene TRBJ2-3; D might be TRBD2 (5 bases). From germline, CDR1 is MNHEY and CDR2 SVGEGT. The CDR3 has 16 amino acids. The ends were cut back, 2 bases at V and 1 base at J, with 13 bases in the middle. This CDR3 is CASSYTRLAGTDTQYF. CDR3 nucleotide sequence: TGTGCCAGCAGTTACACTAGGCTAGCCGGCACAGATACGCAGTATTTT.

Concerning this clonotype itself: This likely comes from a read error, as the CDR3 has no conserved phenylalanine or tryptophan at its end. The chain joins TRBV19 to TRBJ1-5, with a tentative D call TRBD1 (5 bases). Trimming took 7 bases from V and 2 from J, leaving 12 bases between them. The germline V gene has CDR1 LNHDA and CDR2 SQIVND (reference sequence). The CDR3 loop spans 14 amino acids. Here the CDR3 reads CASTPGDGNQPQHS. The CDR3 DNA reads TGTGCCAGTACCCCGGGGGACGGCAATCAGCCCCAGCATTCT.

This clonotype was seen a handful of times. The genes are TRBV5-1 and TRBJ2-1, with 9 bases lining up with TRBD2. The CDR3 totals 11 residues. Germline V CDR1 and CDR2: SGHRS, YFSETQ. The ends lost 6 bases at V and 11 bases at J; junction bases unmatched: 3. CDR3 coding DNA: TGCGCCAGCAAGACTAGCGGAAAGCAGTTCTTC. Translation: CASKTSGKQFF.

The V and J genes are TRBV28 and TRBJ2-7; D is unresolved. The CDR3 runs to 15 residues. CDR1 and CDR2 (germline): MDHEN, SYDVKM. V was shortened by 4 bases and J by 5 bases, with 18 bases between the two germline ends. The CDR3 region is CASSSTPPPIHEQYF. The CDR3 DNA sequence: TGTGCCAGCAGTTCCACCCCCCCCCCGATCCACGAGCAGTACTTC.

In this sample, this clonotype turned up a few times. The V and J genes are TRBV18 and TRBJ1-2; D call uncertain. Germline V gene data show CDR1 as KGHSH and CDR2 as LQKENI. Trimming left V 2 bases short and J 6 bases short, with 16 bases between. The CDR3 is 15 amino acids. DNA of the CDR3: TGTGCCAGCTCACCAGGCGCCCCACCCGGGCATGGCTACACCTTC. Protein: CASSPGAPPGHGYTF. Combining the CDR3 with reference TRBV18 and TRBJ1-2 gives the whole variable domain NAGVMQNPRHLVRRRGQEARLRCSPMKGHSHVYWYRQLPEEGLKFMVYLQKENIIDESGMPKERFSAEFPKEGPSILRIQQVVRGDSAAYFCASSPGAPPGHGYTFGSGTRLTVV.

In this sample, this clonotype turned up a few times. The chain carries TRBV29-1 and TRBJ1-2, with D perhaps matching TRBD1 (5 bases). V lost 7 bases and J lost 7, with 19 bases in between. There are 13 residues in the CDR3. Germline V gene sequence: CDR1 SQVTM, CDR2 ANQGSEA. The CDR3 loop is CSAVSREIGGYTF. DNA of the CDR3: TGCAGCGCCGTGAGCAGGGAGATCGGTGGCTACACCTTC.

This clonotype was recorded many times. The chain combines TRBV11-1 with TRBJ2-7, with TRBD2 matching 11 bases. The ends lost 5 bases at V and 4 bases at J; junction bases unmatched: 4. The CDR3 extends over 14 amino acids. Germline values: CDR1 SGHAT, CDR2 FQDESV (reference sequence). The DNA for the CDR3 is TGTGCCAGCAGCCCTCTAGCGGGAGGATACGAGCAGTACTTC. Residues: CASSPLAGGYEQYF.